A selection of T cell receptor beta chains follows, all from one sample in a study of early T cells in non-severe SARS-CoV-2 infection. TCRdb re-analysed the 5' RACE reads in MiXCR, keeping a single row per CDR3 protein. Of tens of thousands of distinct CDR3 sequences in the sample, roughly 4% were seen once. Sample: whole blood. The source is an adult who was a healthcare worker with PCR-confirmed SARS-CoV-2 infection or an uninfected control (not recorded which). Each CDR3 is given with its conserved first and last residue. Each record gives: D gene, V gene, clone size, J gene, CDR3 DNA, CDR3 protein. The D gene is left open where the match is weak. Only part of the rows carry a size: once, few, many, or a class if the clone is expanded.

NA	TRBV3-1	few	TRBJ2-2	TGTGCCAGCAGCCAAGGGAACTCAGACACCGGGGAGCTGTTTTTT	CASSQGNSDTGELFF
NA	TRBV29-1	many	TRBJ2-2	TGCAGCGTTGAGGTTGGGCTGAACACCGGGGAGCTGTTTTTT	CSVEVGLNTGELFF
NA	TRBV3-1	few	TRBJ1-1	TGTGCCAGCAGCCACAGGTCCACTGAAGCTTTCTTT	CASSHRSTEAFF
TRBD1	TRBV18	many	TRBJ1-1	TGTGCCAGCTCACCGCGGACAGGGGTAACTGAAGCTTTCTTT	CASSPRTGVTEAFF
TRBD1	TRBV6-1	medium-sized	TRBJ2-5	TGTGCCAGCAGTGAAGACTGGGACAGCAGTTTGTCGGAGACCCAGTACTTC	CASSEDWDSSLSETQYF
TRBD2	TRBV7-6	many	TRBJ2-1	TGTGCCAGCAGCTTAGTTGGCGGGAGGGCCGGCAATGAGCAGTTCTTC	CASSLVGGRAGNEQFF
NA	TRBV7-9	many	TRBJ1-5	TGTGCCAGCAGCCCCCTCAGCAATCAGCCCCAGCATTTT	CASSPLSNQPQHF
NA	TRBV7-8	many	TRBJ2-3	TGTGCCAGCAGCTTCCTTAGGGGGGATACGCAGTATTTT	CASSFLRGDTQYF
TRBD1	TRBV4-3	NA	TRBJ1-1	TGCGCCAGCAGCCAAGATCAGGGGGCGAACACTGAAGCTTTCTTT	CASSQDQGANTEAFF
NA	TRBV20-1	many	TRBJ2-2	TGCAGTGCTCCTTTCAGGAGGAACACCGGGGAGCTGTTTTTT	CSAPFRRNTGELFF
NA	TRBV7-6	many	TRBJ2-5	TGTGCCAGCAGCCCCAGTCCAGCAGCCGGCCAAGAGACCCAGTACTTC	CASSPSPAAGQETQYF
NA	TRBV21-1	many	TRBJ2-2	TGTGCCAGCAGCAAACCCAAGAACACCGGGGAGCTGTTTTTT	CASSKPKNTGELFF
NA	TRBV6-5	many	TRBJ2-5	TGTGCCAGCAGCCGCCGGGCCATCGAAGAGACCCAGTACTTC	CASSRRAIEETQYF
TRBD1	TRBV29-1	many	TRBJ2-5	TGCAGCACCCCGGACAGGGCTCAAGAGACCCAGTACTTC	CSTPDRAQETQYF
NA	TRBV27	many	TRBJ1-6	TGTGCCAGCCCCCCTAAGGCTGAGGGTTCACCCCTCCACTTT	CASPPKAEGSPLHF
TRBD1	TRBV7-2	many	TRBJ2-5	TGTGCCAGCAGCATCTACAGGGGCCCCCAAGAGACCCAGTACTTC	CASSIYRGPQETQYF
TRBD2	TRBV19	many	TRBJ2-5	TGTGCCAGTAGTGCCCGGGACTACAAGTACTTC	CASSARDYKYF
TRBD2	TRBV20-1	many	TRBJ2-5	TGCAGTGCTAGAGATTTACGGACTAGCGGGTCCCTGGAGACCCAGTACTTC	CSARDLRTSGSLETQYF
TRBD1	TRBV10-3	many	TRBJ2-1	TGTGCCATCGGGGGACAGGGGGCCGGGTCGGGTGAGCAGTTCTTC	CAIGGQGAGSGEQFF
NA	TRBV10-3	many	TRBJ2-3	TGTGCCATCAGTGACCGGAGCACAGATACGCAGTATTTT	CAISDRSTDTQYF
TRBD1	TRBV29-1	NA	TRBJ2-2	TGCAGCGCGGACAGGGGGACCGGGGAGCTGTTTTTT	CSADRGTGELFF
NA	TRBV29-1	many	TRBJ1-3	TGCAGCGTTGAAGATGGCGGAAACACCATATATTTT	CSVEDGGNTIYF
TRBD2	TRBV20-1	many	TRBJ2-3	TGCAGTGCTAGAGATGACCGCTCGGCGGGAGGGCCAAAGGCAGATACGCAGTATTTT	CSARDDRSAGGPKADTQYF
NA	TRBV6-6	many	TRBJ1-6	TGTGCCAGCAGTCCTACAGATCGCCGGACGTCGGATTCACCCCTCCACTTT	CASSPTDRRTSDSPLHF
NA	TRBV29-1	few	TRBJ2-7	TGCAGCGCGGGGAGGGACAGACTCATCTACGAGCAGTACTTC	CSAGRDRLIYEQYF
TRBD2	TRBV11-2	few	TRBJ2-7	TGTGCCAGCAGCTTCCCCTCAACTAGCGGGCCGCTCTACGAGCAGTACTTC	CASSFPSTSGPLYEQYF
NA	TRBV7-9	many	TRBJ2-3	TGTGCCAGCAACTTACAGGATCCCCAGACGGATACGCAGTATTTT	CASNLQDPQTDTQYF
NA	TRBV6-6	many	TRBJ2-3	TGTGCCAGCAGTTACGAGAGCCCGATAAGGGATACGCAGTATTTT	CASSYESPIRDTQYF
NA	TRBV28	many	TRBJ1-5	TGTGCCAGCAAGGGGAACGGACAGTATAGCAATCAGCCCCAGCATTTT	CASKGNGQYSNQPQHF
NA	TRBV20-1	many	TRBJ2-2	TGCAGTGCTAGCGGACGGTCGAACACCGGGGAGCTGTTTTTT	CSASGRSNTGELFF
NA	TRBV7-9	NA	TRBJ2-2	TGTGCCAGCAGCTTAGGGGCAGGCACCGGGGAGCTGTTTTTT	CASSLGAGTGELFF
TRBD2	TRBV20-1	many	TRBJ2-5	TGCAGTGCTCCCGGACTAGCGGGAGGCCCCCAAGAGACCCAGTACTTC	CSAPGLAGGPQETQYF
NA	TRBV14	many	TRBJ2-1	TGTGCCAGCAGCCCCCGAATTCTCAATGAGCAGTTCTTC	CASSPRILNEQFF
TRBD1	TRBV6-2/TRBV6-3	many	TRBJ2-7	TGTGCCAGCAGCCTAGACAGGGTGTTCCACGAGCAGTACTTC	CASSLDRVFHEQYF
NA	TRBV6-4	many	TRBJ2-2	TGTGCCAGCAGTGACGCTAAACTCCCCGGGGAGCTGTTTTTT	CASSDAKLPGELFF
NA	TRBV30	NA	TRBJ1-1	TGTGCCTGGAGTGTACTACGGGGCCTGAACACTGAAGCTTTCTTT	CAWSVLRGLNTEAFF
NA	TRBV20-1	NA	TRBJ2-7	TGCAGTGCTAGATCCCCCCACAACCCCTACGAGCAGTACTTC	CSARSPHNPYEQYF